Shown below are 32 T cell receptor beta chains from a single sample sequenced in a study of blood T cell repertoires in COVID-19. TCRdb keeps only in-frame clones here, not all; method: immunoSEQ multiplex PCR. The sample has about 85,000 clones, 70% to 85% seen once. The sequenced material came from peripheral blood. These TCRs come from an older man with acute or convalescent COVID-19.

V and J are TRBV6-5 and TRBJ1-5; the match to TRBD1 covers 7 bases. The CDR3 spans 14 residues. The trim removed 6 bases at V and 1 base at J, leaving 3 bases unmatched. Germline lookup yields CDR1 MNHEY and CDR2 SVGAGI. The CDR3, as DNA: TGTGCCAGCAGACAGACAGGGAGCAATCAGCCCCAGCATTTT. It encodes CASRQTGSNQPQHF.

The V gene is TRBV7-9, the J gene TRBJ2-7, with D tentatively TRBD1 (6 bases). Deletions cut 1 base from V and 9 bases from J, with 16 bases between. The V gene's germline CDR1 is SEHNR and CDR2 FQNEAQ (reference sequence). The length of the CDR3 is 14 residues. The CDR3 loop is CASSLGQAPFGQYF. The CDR3 nucleotides are TGTGCCAGCAGCTTAGGACAGGCCCCATTCGGGCAGTACTTC. The whole variable domain, remainder taken from reference TRBV7-9 and TRBJ2-7, is DTGVSQNPRHKITKRGQNVTFRCDPISEHNRLYWYRQTLGQGPEFLTYFQNEAQLEKSRLLSDRFSAERPKGSFSTLEIQRTEQGDSAMYLCASSLGQAPFGQYFGPGTRLTVT.

This chain connects TRBV28 to TRBJ2-3; D remains unclear. The V gene lost 6 bases and the J gene lost 5 bases, with 9 bases spanning the gap. The CDR3 is 12 residues long. The V gene's germline CDR1 is MDHEN and CDR2 SYDVKM. CDR3 nucleotides: TGTGCCAGCAGCCCTTATAAAGATACGCAGTATTTT. Translating gives CASSPYKDTQYF.

The CDR3 region is CASSDPWTGGFAQPQHF. The CDR3 nucleotides are TGTGCCAGCAGTGACCCCTGGACAGGGGGTTTTGCTCAGCCCCAGCATTTT. V and J are TRBV6-1 and TRBJ1-5, with TRBD1 matching 10 bases. Germline V gene sequence: CDR1 MNHNS, CDR2 SASEGT. This CDR3 contains 17 residues. Trimming took 3 bases from V and 6 from J; bases not matched to a gene: 11.

This sequence joins TRBV9 and TRBJ1-2; no firm D call. The germline V gene has CDR1 SGDLS and CDR2 YYNGEE. There are 14 residues in the CDR3. Trimming left V 6 bases short and J 8 bases short, with 20 bases between. The CDR3 reads CASNETISRFGYTF. The CDR3 nucleotides are TGTGCCAGCAACGAAACTATAAGTCGGTTCGGCTACACCTTC. Together with reference TRBV9 and TRBJ1-2, the CDR3 gives the full variable domain: DSGVTQTPKHLITATGQRVTLRCSPRSGDLSVYWYQQSLDQGLQFLIQYYNGEERAKGNILERFSAQQFPDLHSELNLSSLELGDSALYFCASNETISRFGYTFGSGTRLTVV.

The chain joins TRBV18 to TRBJ2-7, with 11 bases fitting TRBD1. V was pared by 5 bases and J by 2 bases, with 2 bases of the junction left unmatched. The CDR3 totals 14 residues. The germline gives CDR1 KGHSH, CDR2 LQKENI. The CDR3 region is CASSRDRGAYEQYF. The CDR3 DNA reads as TGTGCCAGCTCAAGGGACAGGGGGGCCTACGAGCAGTACTTC.

The V and J genes are TRBV5-4 and TRBJ2-4; 7 bases line up with TRBD1. This CDR3 has 16 amino acids. Germline trimming cut 3 bases from V and 3 bases from J; bases unmatched to any gene: 9. Germline CDR1 reads SGHNT; CDR2 reads YYREEE (reference sequence). The CDR3 DNA reads as TGTGCCAGCAGCTCTGACAGGGATTGGGTCAAAAACATTCAGTACTTC. Its translation: CASSSDRDWVKNIQYF.

Only one count was recorded for this clone. This sequence joins TRBV9 and TRBJ2-3, with 7 bases that match TRBD1. The CDR3 is 15 residues long. Trimming at V came to 4 bases and at J to 2 bases, leaving 7 bases not matched to a gene. Germline CDR1 is SGDLS and CDR2 is YYNGEE. In nucleotides, the CDR3 is TGTGCCAGCAGCCTGCAACAGGGGACCACAGATACGCAGTATTTT. As protein: CASSLQQGTTDTQYF.

In nucleotides, the CDR3 is TGTGCCAGCAGCTTAGAGGCATTCACCGGGGAGCTGTTTTTT. Translated: CASSLEAFTGELFF. This chain links TRBV11-2 with TRBJ2-2; D uncertain. Germline V gene sequence: CDR1 SGHAT, CDR2 FQNNGV. Trimming removed 0 bases from V and 4 bases from J, with 6 bases in between. The CDR3 covers 14 residues.

J is TRBJ2-5 and V is TRBV11-2; 7 bases fit TRBD1. This CDR3 is built from 14 residues. With 5 bases clipped from V and 9 bases from J, the junction kept 12 bases outside the gene matches. Germline lookup yields CDR1 SGHAT and CDR2 FQNNGV. The CDR3 protein is CASSPSGGLVAQYF. DNA for the CDR3: TGTGCCAGCAGCCCGTCAGGGGGTTTGGTAGCCCAGTACTTC.

CDR3 in amino acids: CASSLEAGALTGELFF. CDR3 DNA sequence: TGTGCCAGCAGCTTGGAAGCGGGGGCCCTCACCGGGGAGCTGTTTTTT. The chain is built from TRBV11-1 and TRBJ2-2; TRBD2 aligns across 8 bases. Germline V gene sequence: CDR1 SGHAT, CDR2 FQDESV (reference sequence). The CDR3 totals 16 residues. The V gene end was trimmed by 3 bases and the J gene end by 4 bases; junction bases not matched to a gene: 7.

The rearrangement links TRBV5-1 to TRBJ2-7; the D gene is possibly TRBD2 (6 bases). Germline-derived CDR1 and CDR2 are SGHRS and YFSETQ. The CDR3 has 13 amino acids. Trimming took 3 bases from V and 5 from J, leaving 12 bases between them. CDR3 sequence: CASSSEGSDEQYF. The CDR3 region has the DNA TGCGCCAGCAGCTCGGAGGGTTCGGACGAGCAGTACTTC.

The rearrangement joins TRBV11-2 to TRBJ2-7; 7 bases align to TRBD2. This CDR3 comprises 15 residues. V trimming: 5 bases; J trimming: 1 base; junction bases outside the gene matches: 8. The germline V gene has CDR1 SGHAT and CDR2 FQNNGV. In DNA, the CDR3 is TGTGCCAGCAGCCCGCTGGGGGGGAAGTCCTACGAGCAGTACGTC. It is translated as CASSPLGGKSYEQYV.

The chain has TRBV7-2 and TRBJ2-5; TRBD2 matches at 9 bases. Looked up from germline, CDR1 is SGHTA and CDR2 is FQGNSA. V gave up 2 bases and J gave up 4 bases; unmatched junction bases: 8. This CDR3 comprises 16 residues. This CDR3 reads CASSLNGASGAETQYF. As DNA, the CDR3 is TGTGCCAGCAGCTTAAATGGGGCTAGCGGGGCAGAGACCCAGTACTTC.

The CDR3 region is CATTKGVRTGELFF. The CDR3 DNA follows: TGTGCCACCACTAAGGGGGTGAGAACCGGGGAGCTGTTTTTT. This chain links TRBV6-5 with TRBJ2-2; TRBD1 is a possible D gene (6 bases). The CDR3 sequence is 14 residues long. CDR1 and CDR2 (germline): MNHEY, SVGAGI. V lost 10 bases and J lost 5, with 17 bases in between.

The chain is built from TRBV6-5 and TRBJ2-3; TRBD2 matches at 7 bases. The CDR3 contains 15 residues. Germline V gene data show CDR1 as MNHEY and CDR2 as SVGAGI. The V and J ends lost 6 bases and 0 bases, in that order; junction bases with no gene match: 6. The CDR3 is CASRRSGESTDTQYF. The CDR3, as DNA: TGTGCCAGCAGGCGCAGCGGGGAAAGCACAGATACGCAGTATTTT.

DNA for the CDR3: TGTGCCAGCAGTTTAGACCGACAGGCTAACTATGGCTACACCTTC. Amino acid sequence: CASSLDRQANYGYTF. This sequence joins TRBV28 and TRBJ1-2; D is perhaps TRBD1 (6 bases). CDR1 MDHEN and CDR2 SYDVKM come from the germline V gene. The V end lost 2 bases, the J end lost 0 bases, and 10 bases lay between the germline ends. This CDR3 region has 15 residues.

This CDR3 reads CASSLELNNSPLHF. The CDR3, as DNA: TGCGCCAGCAGCTTAGAACTGAATAATTCACCCCTCCACTTT. This chain joins TRBV5-1 and TRBJ1-6; unclear D gene. V lost 2 bases to trimming and J lost 5 bases, with 8 bases between them. CDR1 and CDR2 (germline): SGHRS, YFSETQ. The CDR3 covers 14 residues. Full variable domain (missing parts from reference TRBV5-1 and TRBJ1-6): KAGVTQTPRYLIKTRGQQVTLSCSPISGHRSVSWYQQTPGQGLQFLFEYFSETQRNKGNFPGRFSGRQFSNSRSEMNVSTLELGDSALYLCASSLELNNSPLHFGNGTRLTVT.

The chain couples TRBV2 to TRBJ2-2; 9 nucleotides match TRBD2. Germline V gene lookup returns CDR1 SNHLY and CDR2 FYNNEI. The CDR3 runs to 15 residues. The trim removed 2 bases at V and 5 bases at J, leaving 3 bases unmatched. In DNA, the CDR3 is TGTGCCAGCAGTGAAAGGCTAGCGGGGACCGGGGAGCTGTTTTTT. Translated, it gives CASSERLAGTGELFF.

The V call is TRBV30, the J call TRBJ2-7; TRBD1 is a possible D gene (7 bases). V gave up 3 bases and J gave up 1 base, with 10 bases separating them. The CDR3 is 13 amino acids. The V gene's germline CDR1 is GTSNPN and CDR2 SVGIG (reference sequence). CDR3 sequence reads: CAWSRGRSYEQYF. CDR3 sequence (DNA): TGTGCCTGGAGCAGGGGGAGGTCCTACGAGCAGTACTTC.

The table lists this clone with a few counts. CDR3 in DNA: TGCGCCGGCCGACAGGAAATGAACACCGGGGAGCTGTTTTTT. The encoded protein is CAGRQEMNTGELFF. This chain connects TRBV5-1 to TRBJ2-2, with a weak D call TRBD1 (6 bases). The V and J ends lost 10 bases and 1 base respectively, with 14 bases between them. The CDR3 has 14 amino acids. Germline lookup yields CDR1 SGHRS and CDR2 YFSETQ.

This chain uses TRBV9 with TRBJ2-1; 11 bases align to TRBD2. The CDR3 covers 15 residues. Germline loops: CDR1 SGDLS, CDR2 YYNGEE. V lost 0 bases, J lost 8 bases, and 4 bases stayed unmatched. The CDR3 region is CASSVETSGGYEQFF. In DNA, the CDR3 is TGTGCCAGCAGCGTAGAAACTAGCGGGGGCTATGAGCAGTTCTTC.

The CDR3 region has the DNA TGTGCCACCAGCAGTGGCGGGAACCCCGGCGACAATGAGCAGTTCTTC. Its translation is CATSSGGNPGDNEQFF. The rearrangement joins TRBV15 to TRBJ2-1, with D possibly being TRBD2 (6 bases). The V gene lost 3 bases and the J gene lost 5 bases, with 17 bases spanning the gap. CDR1 LNHNV and CDR2 YYDKDF come from the germline V gene (reference sequence). This CDR3 region has 16 residues.

V gene TRBV6-5 combines with J gene TRBJ2-1; a weak D match, TRBD1 (6 bases). CDR3 size: 15 residues. CDR1 is MNHEY and CDR2 is SVGAGI in the germline V gene. Trimming took 7 bases from V and 10 from J, leaving 23 bases between them. The CDR3 sequence is CASKGTGPPAWEQFF. The CDR3 nucleotides read TGTGCCAGCAAGGGAACAGGGCCGCCCGCTTGGGAGCAGTTCTTC.

The chain links TRBV14 to TRBJ2-1, with 9 bases identical to TRBD2. The CDR3 totals 17 residues. Germline CDR1 is SGHDN and CDR2 is FVKESK. Unmatched junction bases numbered 10, after V lost 4 bases and J lost 3 bases. CDR3 in DNA: TGTGCCAGCAGCCCCCTAATGGGAGCGGGGGGCTACAATGAGCAGTTCTTC. Its translation is CASSPLMGAGGYNEQFF.

The gene calls are TRBV30 and TRBJ1-2; 8 bases are a match to TRBD1. Germline V lookup: CDR1 GTSNPN, CDR2 SVGIG (reference sequence). The CDR3 runs 12 residues. V was clipped by 8 bases and J by 4 bases; unmatched bases: 6. The CDR3 protein is CAKGTGSYGYTF. The CDR3 coding sequence is TGTGCCAAGGGGACAGGTTCCTATGGCTACACCTTC.

This chain joins TRBV5-1 and TRBJ1-2; D possibly corresponds to TRBD1 (5 bases). Deletions cut 4 bases from V and 8 bases from J, with 15 bases between. CDR3 length: 13 residues. CDR1 and CDR2 from the germline V gene are SGHRS and YFSETQ. CDR3 sequence reads: CASSDNPGYGYTF. CDR3 nucleotides: TGCGCCAGCAGCGACAACCCAGGGTACGGCTACACCTTC.

The chain couples TRBV19 to TRBJ1-5; 9 nucleotides line up with TRBD1. J was trimmed by 4 bases and V by 10 bases; bases with no gene match: 2. The germline V gene has CDR1 LNHDA and CDR2 SQIVND (reference sequence). The CDR3 is made up of 12 amino acids. CDR3 in DNA: TGTGCCACCGGGACAGGGAATCAGCCCCAGCATTTT. This translates into CATGTGNQPQHF.

V usage is TRBV28 and J usage is TRBJ1-5; a possible D gene is TRBD1 (6 bases). The CDR3 runs to 15 residues. Trimming cost V 5 bases and J 6 bases, with 17 bases left between them. Looked up from germline, CDR1 is MDHEN and CDR2 is SYDVKM. The CDR3 nucleotides read TGTGCCAGCAGTGTACCACGACAGGATGTTCAGCCCCAGCATTTT. The encoded protein is CASSVPRQDVQPQHF.

The chain joins TRBV27 to TRBJ2-3; 9 bases align to TRBD1. The CDR3 has 15 residues. The junction had 6 bases not matched to a gene; V was cut back by 7 bases and J by 1 base. CDR1 MNHEY and CDR2 SMNVEV come from the germline V gene (reference sequence). The CDR3 bases are TGTGCCAGCAAACCTCGGGACAGGGGCACAGATACGCAGTATTTT. Protein product: CASKPRDRGTDTQYF.

As to this clone: A clone one base away is much larger, so this may be a read error. The chain recombines TRBV7-2 with TRBJ2-1; 14 bases align to TRBD2. The germline V gene has CDR1 SGHTA and CDR2 FQGNSA. This CDR3 is 15 amino acids long. The V segment lost 5 bases and the J segment 6 bases; nucleotides outside the gene matches: 3. DNA of the CDR3: TGTGCCAGCAGCCCGGGACTAGCGGGGGCCAATGAGCAGTTCTTC. Translation gives CASSPGLAGANEQFF. Full variable domain (rest looked up from reference TRBV7-2 and TRBJ2-1): GAGVSQSPSNKVTEKGKDVELRCDPISGHTALYWYRQSLGQGLEFLIYFQGNSAPDKSGLPSDRFSAERTGGSVSTLTIQRTQQEDSAVYLCASSPGLAGANEQFFGPGTRLTVL.

CDR3 amino acids: CASKQKRQGGDGYTF. DNA of the CDR3: TGTGCCAGCAAACAAAAACGACAGGGAGGCGATGGCTACACCTTC. This chain links TRBV6-1 with TRBJ1-2, with TRBD1 matching 7 bases. After removal of 7 bases from V and 6 bases from J, the junction contained 14 bases not matched to a gene. Germline CDR1 reads MNHNS; CDR2 reads SASEGT. This CDR3 is 15 amino acids long.